The 12 T cell receptor beta chains given below trace back to one sample, sequenced in a study of blood T cell repertoires in COVID-19. Assay: immunoSEQ multiplex PCR; the TCRdb copy retains only in-frame clones and omits some. The sample has a few hundred thousand clones, roughly 90% seen once; the top ten hold about 0.93%. The sequenced material came from PBMCs or T cells enriched from blood (not recorded which). The receptors were gathered from a woman aged 25 to 45 who had recovered from COVID-19.

This clone has a single count. This chain joins TRBV29-1 and TRBJ1-5, with a tentative D call TRBD1 (5 bases). The CDR3 consists of 14 residues. Per the germline V gene, CDR1 is SQVTM and CDR2 is ANQGSEA. Trimming cost V 5 bases and J 0 bases, with 11 bases left between them. Written as DNA, the CDR3 is TGCAGCGTTACCGGGACTGATAGCAATCAGCCCCAGCATTTT. Translating it yields CSVTGTDSNQPQHF.

In this sample, this clone turned up a few times. The chain joins TRBV7-8 to TRBJ1-3; possible D gene TRBD1, 5 bases. Between the trimmed V and J ends, which lost 2 bases and 0 bases, there was a span of 14 bases. This CDR3 contains 17 residues. The germline V gene encodes CDR1 SGHVS and CDR2 FQNEAQ. In DNA form, the CDR3 reads TGTGCCAGCAGCTTATATACAGGTGCTCACTCTGGAAACACCATATATTTT. It codes for CASSLYTGAHSGNTIYF.

The chain joins TRBV5-1 to TRBJ1-6; tentative D call: TRBD1 (5 bases). With 0 bases removed from V and 0 bases from J, the gap between germline ends came to 13 bases. The CDR3 runs 18 residues. The V gene's germline CDR1 is SGHRS and CDR2 YFSETQ. The CDR3 DNA sequence: TGCGCCAGCAGCTTGGGGAGACAGCCGAGCTCCTATAATTCACCCCTCCACTTT. This codes for CASSLGRQPSSYNSPLHF.

About this clone: In the same sample, other DNA sequences code for this CDR3. The chain combines TRBV18 with TRBJ1-5; no reliable D call. Trimming cost V 3 bases and J 7 bases, with 13 bases left between them. This CDR3 comprises 14 residues. In germline, CDR1 is KGHSH, CDR2 LQKENI. The CDR3 protein is CASSPSRGSQPQHF. The CDR3 coding sequence is TGTGCCAGCTCACCGAGCCGGGGTTCGCAGCCCCAGCATTTT.

This chain links TRBV28 with TRBJ2-7; no reliable D call. The CDR3 consists of 14 residues. The V and J ends lost 1 base and 0 bases respectively, with 7 bases between them. In germline, CDR1 is MDHEN, CDR2 SYDVKM. The CDR3 DNA is TGTGCCAGCAGTTTATTGACTGGCTCCTACGAGCAGTACTTC. Protein: CASSLLTGSYEQYF.

V is TRBV5-1 and J is TRBJ2-5; 15 bases agree with TRBD2. Germline V lookup: CDR1 SGHRS, CDR2 YFSETQ. The V segment lost 3 bases and the J segment 4 bases; nucleotides outside the gene matches: 4. The CDR3 contains 16 residues. The CDR3 nucleotides read TGCGCCAGCAGCTGGAGGGGACTAGCGGGGGGAGAGACCCAGTACTTC. Protein sequence: CASSWRGLAGGETQYF.

The V and J genes are TRBV9 and TRBJ2-1; the match to TRBD1 covers 10 bases. Germline assignment: CDR1 SGDLS and CDR2 YYNGEE. The ends lost 0 bases at V and 9 bases at J; junction bases unmatched: 3. This CDR3 contains 14 residues. The DNA for the CDR3 is TGTGCCAGCAGCGTAGGACAGGGGGCCGTTGAGCAGTTCTTC. Its protein product is CASSVGQGAVEQFF.

V is TRBV19 and J is TRBJ1-1, with TRBD1 identical over 7 bases. V lost 3 bases and J lost 6; bases outside the gene matches: 1. Germline values: CDR1 LNHDA, CDR2 SQIVND (reference sequence). CDR3 length: 12 amino acids. CDR3 sequence: CASSIGTAEAFF. In nucleotides, the CDR3 is TGTGCCAGTAGTATTGGGACAGCTGAAGCTTTCTTT.

This rearrangement joins TRBV9 to TRBJ2-2; D is unresolved. Germline CDR1 reads SGDLS; CDR2 reads YYNGEE. The CDR3 is made up of 15 amino acids. Trimming stripped 0 bases from V and 6 bases from J, with 12 bases between. CDR3 bases: TGTGCCAGCAGCGTAGCGGCCGGGTTTTCCGGGGAGCTGTTTTTT. Translated: CASSVAAGFSGELFF.

This chain connects TRBV27 to TRBJ1-5; TRBD1 might be the D (6 bases). CDR1 MNHEY and CDR2 SMNVEV come from the germline V gene (reference sequence). The CDR3 extends over 16 amino acids. Deletions cut 3 bases from V and 2 bases from J, with 14 bases between. CDR3 in amino acids: CASSFVRGEGNQPQHF. In DNA, the CDR3 is TGTGCCAGCAGTTTCGTCAGGGGTGAGGGCAATCAGCCCCAGCATTTT.

The chain couples TRBV2 to TRBJ1-5; D unresolved. CDR1 SNHLY and CDR2 FYNNEI come from the germline V gene. Trimming left V 3 bases short and J 4 bases short, with 10 bases between. The CDR3 sequence is 14 residues long. CDR3 loop: CASSEEPANQPQHF. As DNA, the CDR3 is TGTGCCAGCAGTGAGGAGCCGGCTAATCAGCCCCAGCATTTT.

This chain connects TRBV3-1 (or the pseudogene TRBV3-2) to TRBJ2-5; 11 bases are shared with TRBD2. The CDR3 has 17 amino acids. Looked up from germline, CDR1 is LGHDT and CDR2 is YNNKEL (reference sequence). V gave up 1 base and J gave up 1 base; unmatched junction bases: 5. This chain's CDR3 is CASSQARLAGSQETQYF. The CDR3 bases are TGTGCCAGCAGCCAAGCTCGACTAGCGGGGAGCCAAGAGACCCAGTACTTC.